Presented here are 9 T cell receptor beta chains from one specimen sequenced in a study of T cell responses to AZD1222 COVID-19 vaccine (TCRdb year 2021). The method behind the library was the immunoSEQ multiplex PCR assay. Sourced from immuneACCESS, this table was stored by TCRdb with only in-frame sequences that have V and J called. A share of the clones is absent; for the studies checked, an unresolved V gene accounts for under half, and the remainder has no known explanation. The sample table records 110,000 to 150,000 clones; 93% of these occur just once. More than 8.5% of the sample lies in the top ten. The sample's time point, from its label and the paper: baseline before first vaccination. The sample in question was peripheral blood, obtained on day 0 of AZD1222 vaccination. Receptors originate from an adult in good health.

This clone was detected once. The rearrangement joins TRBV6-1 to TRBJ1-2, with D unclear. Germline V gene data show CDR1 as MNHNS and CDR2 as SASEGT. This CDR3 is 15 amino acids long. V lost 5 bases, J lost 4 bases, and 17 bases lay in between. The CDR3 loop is CASSSTTDRSYGYTF. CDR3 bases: TGTGCCAGCAGTTCGACGACGGACCGCTCCTATGGCTACACCTTC.

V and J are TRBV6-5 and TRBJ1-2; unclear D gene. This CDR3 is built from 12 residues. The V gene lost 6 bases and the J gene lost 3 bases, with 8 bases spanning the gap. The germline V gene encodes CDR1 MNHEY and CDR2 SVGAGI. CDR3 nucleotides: TGTGCCAGCAGGCATGGGGACTATGGCTACACCTTC. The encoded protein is CASRHGDYGYTF.

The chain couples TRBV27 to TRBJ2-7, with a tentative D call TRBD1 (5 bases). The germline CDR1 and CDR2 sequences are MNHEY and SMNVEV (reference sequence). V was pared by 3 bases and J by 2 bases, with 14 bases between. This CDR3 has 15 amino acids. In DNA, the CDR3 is TGTGCCAGCAGTTTTGGGTGGGGCACCACCTACGAGCAGTACTTC. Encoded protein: CASSFGWGTTYEQYF.

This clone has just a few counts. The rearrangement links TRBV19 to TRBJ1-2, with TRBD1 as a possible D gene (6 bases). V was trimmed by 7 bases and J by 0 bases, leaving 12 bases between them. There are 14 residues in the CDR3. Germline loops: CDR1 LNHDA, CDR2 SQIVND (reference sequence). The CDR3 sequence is CASTRTAANYGYTF. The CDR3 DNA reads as TGTGCCAGTACCCGGACAGCCGCTAACTATGGCTACACCTTC.

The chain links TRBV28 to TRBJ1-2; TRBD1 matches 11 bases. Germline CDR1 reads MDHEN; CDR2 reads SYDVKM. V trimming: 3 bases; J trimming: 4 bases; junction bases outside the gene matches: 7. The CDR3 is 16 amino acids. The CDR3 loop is CASSFLGTGGPYGYTF. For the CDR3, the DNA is TGTGCCAGCAGTTTCCTCGGGACAGGGGGGCCCTATGGCTACACCTTC.

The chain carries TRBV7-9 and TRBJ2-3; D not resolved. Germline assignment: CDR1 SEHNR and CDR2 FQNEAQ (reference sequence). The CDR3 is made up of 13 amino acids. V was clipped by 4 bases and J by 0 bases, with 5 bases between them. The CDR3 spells CASSSTSTDTQYF. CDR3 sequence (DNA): TGTGCCAGCAGCTCGACTAGCACAGATACGCAGTATTTT.

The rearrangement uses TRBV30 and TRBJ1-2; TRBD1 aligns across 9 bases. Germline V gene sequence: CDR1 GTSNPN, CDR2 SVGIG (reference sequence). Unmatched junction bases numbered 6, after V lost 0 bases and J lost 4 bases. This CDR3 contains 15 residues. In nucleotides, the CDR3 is TGTGCCTGGAGTGTTCACAGGGGGCCGCTCTATGGCTACACCTTC. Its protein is CAWSVHRGPLYGYTF.

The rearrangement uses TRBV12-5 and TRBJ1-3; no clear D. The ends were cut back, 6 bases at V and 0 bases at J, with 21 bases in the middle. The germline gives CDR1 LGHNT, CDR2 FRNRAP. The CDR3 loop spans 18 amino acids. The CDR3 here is CASGRLTPGTHSGNTIYF. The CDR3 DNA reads TGTGCTAGTGGCCGTCTTACCCCTGGCACGCACTCTGGAAACACCATATATTTT.

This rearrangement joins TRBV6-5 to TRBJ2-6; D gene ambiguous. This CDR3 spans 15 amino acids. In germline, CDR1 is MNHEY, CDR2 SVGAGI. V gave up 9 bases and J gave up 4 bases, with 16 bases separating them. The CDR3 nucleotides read TGTGCCAGTGGGGAACAAGGGCTAGGGGCCAACGTCCTGACTTTC. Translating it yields CASGEQGLGANVLTF.